This T cell receptor beta chain was obtained from a study of regulatory T cells in long-lasting Graves disease. Study results and caveats: Persistent cases favored TRBV28, TRBJ1-2 and TRBJ2-5.

In building TCR beta libraries, iRepertoire HTBI primers were used together with Arm-PCR of CDR3 regions. TCRdb processed the multiplex PCR reads anew with MiXCR; each CDR3 protein has one entry. The table includes approximately 400,000 distinct CDR3 sequences, roughly 12% detected once. This clonotype has at least ten counts. The antigen remains undetermined. Noted time point: newly diagnosed GD, antithyroid drugs for less than 3 months. Extracted PBMC RNA gave rise to the TCR library. The CDR3 loop spans 18 amino acids. Losses at the gene ends were 6 bases for V and 2 bases for J; bases not matched to a gene: 7. Separately, the same data were catalogued under a study of T cells in Graves' hyperthyroidism and ophthalmopathy. That paper states: On the basis of clinical symptoms, serum thyroxine and TRAb, thyroid ultrasound and orbital computed tomography, diagnoses were made. The model made its ophthalmopathy prediction, and onset followed a median 6.5 months later.

Sequenced here: peripheral blood mononuclear cells (PBMCs), sampled at new diagnosis, from a patient treated with antithyroid drugs. The rearrangement uses TRBV12-3 or TRBV12-4 and TRBJ2-6, with TRBD2 matching 13 bases. The receptor comes from a woman younger than 30 with Graves disease. The CDR3 sequence: CASSPPGLAGPGANVLTF. CDR3 nucleotide sequence: TGTGCCAGCAGCCCCCCGGGACTAGCGGGGCCTGGGGCCAACGTCCTGACTTTC.